This T cell receptor (beta chain) was documented in a study of regulatory T cells in long-lasting Graves disease. Germline CDR1 and CDR2: MGHRA and YSYEKL. This CDR3 is built from 16 residues. Between the trimmed V and J ends, which lost 1 base and 0 bases, there was a span of 12 bases. Time point indicated: persistent/refractory GD, antithyroid drugs over 5 years with positive TRAb. Generation of the TCR library employed RNA extracted from PBMCs. Doctors identified Graves' disease using the American Thyroid Association guidelines. Each patient gave Nine milliliters of EDTA-anticoagulated peripheral blood. In regard to this clonotype: The antigen is undetermined.

Study-wide findings and caveats: Between persistent patients, about 2,800 public clonotypes were shared, exceeding the 966 shared between new patients. Preferential use of TRBV28, TRBJ1-2 and TRBJ2-5 was seen in persistent disease.

Both iRepertoire HTBI primers and Arm-PCR of CDR3 regions were used to build the TCR beta libraries. Via MiXCR, TCRdb re-called the multiplex PCR reads, giving one row per CDR3 protein. Of 450,000 or so distinct CDR3 sequences listed, approximately 22% are singletons. Sequenced here: peripheral blood mononuclear cells (PBMCs), sampled when the disease was refractory, from a patient treated with antithyroid drugs. This receptor was taken from a female donor with Graves disease. The chain has TRBV4-1 and TRBJ1-1, with unresolved D. The CDR3 loop is CASSQGGLYLNTEAFF. The DNA of the CDR3 is TGCGCCAGCAGCCAAGGGGGTCTCTATTTGAACACTGAAGCTTTCTTT.